This passage covers 25 T cell receptor beta chains from one sample sequenced in a study of T cell repertoires in cytomegalovirus infection. A single record per CDR3 protein comes from TCRdb applying MiXCR to the reads. Among 400,000 to 550,000 distinct CDR3 sequences listed, roughly 10% were seen once. The sample comprised PBMCs. The receptor set was obtained from a human donor in good health (CMV status not recorded). Some clones in this sample may be carry-over from other donors' samples.

This clonotype was detected a few times. The V and J genes are TRBV12-3 or TRBV12-4 and TRBJ1-2; no clear D. Trimming took 6 bases from V and 7 from J, leaving 15 bases between them. This CDR3 contains 13 residues. The CDR3 reads CASSQREDGGYTF. DNA of the CDR3: TGTGCCAGCAGCCAGAGGGAGGATGGTGGCTACACCTTC.

This clonotype has a handful of counts. The chain combines TRBV28 with TRBJ1-2; the D is unclear. Trimming took 8 bases from V and 8 from J, leaving 12 bases between them. The CDR3 spans 11 residues. In germline, CDR1 is MDHEN, CDR2 SYDVKM. Here the CDR3 reads CASLTQRGYTF. In nucleotides, the CDR3 is TGTGCCAGCCTTACCCAAAGGGGCTACACCTTC.

The chain has TRBV7-7 and TRBJ2-1, with unresolved D. In germline, CDR1 is SSHAT, CDR2 FNYEAQ (reference sequence). The CDR3 is made up of 16 amino acids. Trimming removed 5 bases at V and 0 bases at J, with 14 bases between. The chain's CDR3 is CASSPLFPGSYNEQFF. Here the CDR3 DNA reads TGTGCCAGCAGCCCACTATTCCCTGGCTCCTACAATGAGCAGTTCTTC.

Here the CDR3 DNA reads TGCAGTGCTTGGCGGGGGGGACAAGAGACCCAGTACTTC. Translated, it gives CSAWRGGQETQYF. V and J are TRBV20-1 and TRBJ2-5, with 9 bases matching TRBD2. The V segment lost 5 bases and the J segment 2 bases; nucleotides outside the gene matches: 3. This CDR3 spans 13 amino acids. Germline loops: CDR1 DFQATT, CDR2 SNEGSKA (reference sequence).

J is TRBJ2-1 and V is TRBV29-1, with 7 bases identical to TRBD2. The CDR3 is 16 residues long. Germline loops: CDR1 SQVTM, CDR2 ANQGSEA. V was pared by 2 bases and J by 1 base, with 8 bases of the junction left unmatched. CDR3 loop: CSVEWMGGDSYNEQFF. The CDR3 nucleotides read TGCAGCGTTGAATGGATGGGAGGGGATTCCTACAATGAGCAGTTCTTC.

This clonotype was recorded at least ten times. The chain recombines TRBV7-8 with TRBJ1-4, with unresolved D. The CDR3 has 14 residues. Per germline, CDR1 SGHVS and CDR2 FQNEAQ. Deletions cut 6 bases from V and 6 bases from J, with 14 bases between. The CDR3 sequence is CASSRDPGDEKLFF. The CDR3, as DNA: TGTGCCAGCAGTCGGGATCCAGGCGATGAAAAACTGTTTTTT.

This clonotype was observed at least ten times. The rearrangement links TRBV7-9 to TRBJ1-2, with D unresolved. V was shortened by 5 bases and J by 4 bases, with 14 bases between the two germline ends. Per germline, CDR1 SEHNR and CDR2 FQNEAQ (reference sequence). The CDR3 is made up of 14 amino acids. CDR3 in DNA: TGTGCCAGCAGCCCACCGGAGAGTCCCTATGGCTACACCTTC. It encodes CASSPPESPYGYTF.

This clonotype was seen many times. This chain links TRBV7-3 with TRBJ2-7; no firm D call. The ends were cut back, 5 bases at V and 1 base at J, with 9 bases in the middle. Germline V gene data show CDR1 as SGHTA and CDR2 as FQGTGA. The CDR3 is 13 amino acids. This CDR3 is CASSRGGSYEQYF. CDR3 DNA: TGTGCCAGCAGCCGTGGTGGGTCCTACGAGCAGTACTTC.

In this sample, this clonotype turned up many times. The V and J genes are TRBV4-1 and TRBJ2-1; D is perhaps TRBD2 (6 bases). Germline CDR1 reads MGHRA; CDR2 reads YSYEKL. This CDR3 has 16 residues. Trimming shortened V by 4 bases and J by 0 bases, and 13 bases separated the two germline ends. CDR3 loop: CASSRTDGSSYNEQFF. CDR3 coding DNA: TGCGCCAGCAGCCGCACGGACGGGAGCTCCTACAATGAGCAGTTCTTC.

This clonotype was found many times. This chain uses TRBV10-3 with TRBJ2-7, with TRBD2 matching 7 bases. The CDR3 has 13 residues. Germline-derived CDR1 and CDR2 are ENHRY and SYGVKD. The V and J ends lost 0 bases and 8 bases, in that order; junction bases with no gene match: 4. This CDR3 is CAISESASGQQYF. In DNA form, the CDR3 reads TGTGCCATCAGTGAGTCGGCTAGCGGCCAGCAGTACTTC.

The J gene is TRBJ2-2, the V gene TRBV30, with D perhaps given as TRBD1 or TRBD2 (5 bases each). In germline, CDR1 is GTSNPN, CDR2 SVGIG (reference sequence). CDR3 length: 14 amino acids. Between the trimmed V and J ends, which lost 7 bases and 2 bases, there was a span of 14 bases. The CDR3 DNA is TGTGCCTTAAAGAGGGGAACAAACACCGGGGAGCTGTTTTTT. This translates into CALKRGTNTGELFF.

The sample holds many counts of this clonotype. This chain connects TRBV20-1 to TRBJ2-7; TRBD2 matches 9 bases. The CDR3 consists of 14 residues. V lost 3 bases to trimming and J lost 3 bases; unmatched junction nucleotides: 6. Germline V gives CDR1 DFQATT, CDR2 SNEGSKA (reference sequence). CDR3 sequence: CSARSQRGVYEQYF. In nucleotides, the CDR3 is TGCAGTGCTAGGAGCCAGCGGGGGGTCTACGAGCAGTACTTC.

This clonotype was counted at least ten times. The chain carries TRBV12-3 or TRBV12-4 and TRBJ1-1; maybe TRBD1 (5 bases). This CDR3 is 14 amino acids long. V lost 3 bases, J lost 5 bases, and 13 bases lay in between. The CDR3 sequence: CASSFFSGRTEAFF. In DNA form, the CDR3 reads TGTGCCAGCAGTTTCTTTTCGGGGCGGACTGAAGCTTTCTTT.

This clonotype was seen at least ten times. This rearrangement joins TRBV10-3 to TRBJ2-2; maybe TRBD1 (5 bases). Germline CDR1 reads ENHRY; CDR2 reads SYGVKD. CDR3 length: 13 residues. The V end lost 6 bases, the J end lost 5 bases, and 10 bases lay between the germline ends. The CDR3 loop is CAIRAGNTGELFF. CDR3 nucleotide sequence: TGTGCCATCAGAGCAGGGAATACCGGGGAGCTGTTTTTT.

In its sample, this clonotype was seen many times. This chain connects TRBV5-5 to TRBJ2-6, with D uncertain. The CDR3 spans 16 residues. V gave up 0 bases and J gave up 0 bases, with 7 bases separating them. Germline CDR1 SGHKS, CDR2 YYEKEE (reference sequence). The chain's CDR3 is CASSLGPNSGANVLTF. CDR3 coding DNA: TGTGCCAGCAGCTTGGGACCGAACTCTGGGGCCAACGTCCTGACTTTC. Combining the CDR3 with reference TRBV5-5 and TRBJ2-6 gives the whole variable domain DAGVTQSPTHLIKTRGQQVTLRCSPISGHKSVSWYQQVLGQGPQFIFQYYEKEERGRGNFPDRFSARQFPNYSSELNVNALLLGDSALYLCASSLGPNSGANVLTFGAGSRLTVL.

This rearrangement joins TRBV28 to TRBJ2-7, with D possibly TRBD1 on 6 matching bases. This CDR3 is 15 amino acids long. Germline CDR1 is MDHEN and CDR2 is SYDVKM. V dropped 4 bases and J dropped 2 bases, with 15 bases sitting between them. The CDR3 loop is CASSWGRTDPYEQYF. In DNA form, the CDR3 reads TGTGCCAGCAGTTGGGGCCGGACAGATCCCTACGAGCAGTACTTC.

In this sample, this clonotype turned up many times. The chain recombines TRBV7-3 with TRBJ2-5; the D is unclear. Germline assignment: CDR1 SGHTA and CDR2 FQGTGA. The CDR3 loop spans 14 amino acids. V was pared by 3 bases and J by 1 base, with 9 bases between. CDR3 nucleotides: TGTGCCAGCAGCTTGGCCGGACCCCAAGAGACCCAGTACTTC. Its protein is CASSLAGPQETQYF.

The chain combines TRBV9 with TRBJ1-2; D is possibly TRBD1 (5 bases). Trimming left V 0 bases short and J 4 bases short, with 10 bases between. This CDR3 spans 14 amino acids. Germline assignment: CDR1 SGDLS and CDR2 YYNGEE. As DNA, the CDR3 is TGTGCCAGCAGCGTAGGAAGGGGAGGCTATGGCTACACCTTC. It translates to CASSVGRGGYGYTF.

This clonotype was observed a handful of times. V gene TRBV24-1 combines with J gene TRBJ2-2, with 7 bases that match TRBD2. V dropped 1 base and J dropped 5; count of bases not matched to a gene: 9. The CDR3 is 17 residues long. The V gene's germline CDR1 is KGHDR and CDR2 SFDVKD. CDR3 residues: CATSDLGGRVGTGELFF. CDR3 nucleotide sequence: TGTGCCACCAGTGATTTAGGAGGGAGGGTCGGGACCGGGGAGCTGTTTTTT.

In this sample, this clonotype turned up many times. This chain connects TRBV20-1 to TRBJ2-7; 8 bases line up with TRBD2. The CDR3 extends over 14 amino acids. With 3 bases clipped from V and 1 base from J, the junction kept 5 bases outside the gene matches. Germline CDR1 reads DFQATT; CDR2 reads SNEGSKA (reference sequence). For the CDR3, the DNA is TGCAGTGCTAGTAGCGGGACGACTTCCTACGAGCAGTACTTC. It translates to CSASSGTTSYEQYF.

This chain links TRBV20-1 with TRBJ2-5, with D uncertain. Germline-derived CDR1 and CDR2 are DFQATT and SNEGSKA (reference sequence). CDR3 length: 10 amino acids. Trimming removed 5 bases from V and 4 bases from J, with 5 bases in between. This chain's CDR3 is CSAGIETQYF. The CDR3 coding sequence is TGCAGTGCTGGCATAGAGACCCAGTACTTC.

This clonotype was recorded many times. CDR3 sequence reads: CASRTGTAYEQYF. The CDR3 DNA reads as TGTGCCAGCAGGACCGGGACAGCCTACGAGCAGTACTTC. This chain connects TRBV5-8 to TRBJ2-7; 7 bases align to TRBD1. CDR1 and CDR2 (germline): SGHTS, YDEGEE. The junction had 4 bases not matched to a gene; V was cut back by 5 bases and J by 2 bases. This CDR3 comprises 13 residues.

The chain is built from TRBV19 and TRBJ2-1, with 9 bases lining up with TRBD2. This CDR3 spans 17 amino acids. V was clipped by 5 bases and J by 0 bases; unmatched bases: 8. Germline V gene lookup returns CDR1 LNHDA and CDR2 SQIVND (reference sequence). For the CDR3, the DNA is TGTGCCAGTAGTGAGCGGGAGGTATTAAGCTCCTACAATGAGCAGTTCTTC. This sequence encodes CASSEREVLSSYNEQFF.

This clonotype was recorded many times. The J gene is TRBJ1-5, the V gene TRBV6-5, with D tentatively TRBD1 (5 bases). This CDR3 has 15 residues. Trimming pared 5 bases from V and 6 bases from J, leaving 17 bases between. The V gene's germline CDR1 is MNHEY and CDR2 SVGAGI. The CDR3 region has the DNA TGTGCCAGCAGTGCGGGACTCTGGGCGGTTCAGCCCCAGCATTTT. Its translation is CASSAGLWAVQPQHF.

This clonotype has a single count. A read error is possible here, since a much larger clone lies one base away. The chain employs TRBV11-2 and TRBJ2-7; D is perhaps TRBD2 (6 bases). CDR1 is SGHAT and CDR2 is FQNNGV in the germline V gene. This CDR3 contains 14 residues. V was pared by 1 base and J by 3 bases, with 10 bases between. CDR3 loop: CASSLVRDCYEQYF. CDR3 nucleotides: TGTGCCAGCAGCTTAGTGAGGGACTGCTACGAGCAGTACTTC. Variable domain in full (rest from reference TRBV11-2 and TRBJ2-7): EAGVAQSPRYKIIEKRQSVAFWCNPISGHATLYWYQQILGQGPKLLIQFQNNGVVDDSQLPKDRFSAERLKGVDSTLKIQPAKLEDSAVYLCASSLVRDCYEQYFGPGTRLTVT.